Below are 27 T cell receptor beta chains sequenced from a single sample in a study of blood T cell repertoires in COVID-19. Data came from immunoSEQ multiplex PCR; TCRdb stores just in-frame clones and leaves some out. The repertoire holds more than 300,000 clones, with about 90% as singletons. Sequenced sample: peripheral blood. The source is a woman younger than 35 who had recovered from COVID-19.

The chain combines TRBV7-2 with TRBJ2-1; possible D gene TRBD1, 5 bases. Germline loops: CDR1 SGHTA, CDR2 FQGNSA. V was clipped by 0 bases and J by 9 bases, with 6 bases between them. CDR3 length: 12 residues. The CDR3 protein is CASSLARVEQFF. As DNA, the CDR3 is TGTGCCAGCAGCTTAGCCAGGGTTGAGCAGTTCTTC.

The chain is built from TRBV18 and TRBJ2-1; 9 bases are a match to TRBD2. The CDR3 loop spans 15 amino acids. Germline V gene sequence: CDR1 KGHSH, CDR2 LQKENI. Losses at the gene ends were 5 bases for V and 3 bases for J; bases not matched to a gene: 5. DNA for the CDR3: TGTGCCAGCTCAACCTCTAGCGGGATCTACAATGAGCAGTTCTTC. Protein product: CASSTSSGIYNEQFF.

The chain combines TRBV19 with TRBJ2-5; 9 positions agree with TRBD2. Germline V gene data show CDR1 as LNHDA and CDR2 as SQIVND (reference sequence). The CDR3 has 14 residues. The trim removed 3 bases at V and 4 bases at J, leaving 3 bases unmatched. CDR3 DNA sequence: TGTGCCAGTAGTATGGCGGGAGGGCCAGAGACCCAGTACTTC. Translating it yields CASSMAGGPETQYF.

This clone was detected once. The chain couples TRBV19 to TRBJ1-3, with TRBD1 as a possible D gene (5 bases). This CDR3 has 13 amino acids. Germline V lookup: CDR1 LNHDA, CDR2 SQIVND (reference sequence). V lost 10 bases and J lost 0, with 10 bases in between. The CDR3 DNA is TGTGCCACCCGACAGAACTCTGGAAACACCATATATTTT. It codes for CATRQNSGNTIYF.

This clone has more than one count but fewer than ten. The CDR3 DNA is TGCGCCAGCAGCCTTACAGGGGCGAATTCCTACAATGAGCAGTTCTTC. Its protein product is CASSLTGANSYNEQFF. The rearrangement joins TRBV5-1 to TRBJ2-1; 7 nucleotides align to TRBD1. This CDR3 comprises 16 residues. Germline CDR1 and CDR2: SGHRS and YFSETQ. V dropped 4 bases and J dropped 1; count of bases not matched to a gene: 8.

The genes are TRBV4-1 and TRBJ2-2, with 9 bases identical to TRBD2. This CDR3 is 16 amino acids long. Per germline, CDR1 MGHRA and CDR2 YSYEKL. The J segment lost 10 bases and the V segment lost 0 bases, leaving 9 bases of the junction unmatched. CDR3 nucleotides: TGCGCCAGCAGCCAAGAGACTGCGGGAGGGTTTAAGGAGCTGTTTTTT. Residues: CASSQETAGGFKELFF.

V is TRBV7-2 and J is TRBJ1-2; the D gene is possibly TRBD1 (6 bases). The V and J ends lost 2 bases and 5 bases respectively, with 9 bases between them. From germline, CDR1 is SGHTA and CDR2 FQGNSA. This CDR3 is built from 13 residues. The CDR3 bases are TGTGCCAGCAGCTTACAGGGGCGATATGGCTACACCTTC. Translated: CASSLQGRYGYTF.

The CDR3, as DNA: TGTGCCAGCAGCCCCACCTACAGGACCACTAATGAAAAACTGTTTTTT. The encoded protein is CASSPTYRTTNEKLFF. The gene calls are TRBV7-6 and TRBJ1-4, with TRBD1 as a possible D gene (5 bases). The CDR3 spans 16 residues. Trimming stripped 5 bases from V and 2 bases from J, with 15 bases between. Germline V lookup: CDR1 SGHVS, CDR2 FNYEAQ.

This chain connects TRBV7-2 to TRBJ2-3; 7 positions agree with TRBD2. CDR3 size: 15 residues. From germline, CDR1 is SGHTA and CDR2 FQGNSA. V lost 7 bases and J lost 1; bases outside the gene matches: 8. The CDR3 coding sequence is TGTGCCAGCACCGCGGGACTAAGGGGCACAGATACGCAGTATTTT. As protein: CASTAGLRGTDTQYF.

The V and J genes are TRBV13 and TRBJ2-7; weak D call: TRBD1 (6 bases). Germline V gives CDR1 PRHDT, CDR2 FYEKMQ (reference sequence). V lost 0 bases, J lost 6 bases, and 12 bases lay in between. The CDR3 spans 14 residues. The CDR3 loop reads CASSLGQGSSEQYV. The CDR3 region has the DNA TGTGCCAGCAGCTTAGGACAGGGTTCTTCCGAGCAGTACGTC.

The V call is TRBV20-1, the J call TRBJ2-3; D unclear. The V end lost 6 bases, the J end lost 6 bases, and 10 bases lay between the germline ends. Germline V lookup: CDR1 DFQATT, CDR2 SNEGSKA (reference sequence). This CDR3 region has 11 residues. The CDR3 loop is CSAETEDTQYF. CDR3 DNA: TGCAGTGCAGAGACTGAGGATACGCAGTATTTT.

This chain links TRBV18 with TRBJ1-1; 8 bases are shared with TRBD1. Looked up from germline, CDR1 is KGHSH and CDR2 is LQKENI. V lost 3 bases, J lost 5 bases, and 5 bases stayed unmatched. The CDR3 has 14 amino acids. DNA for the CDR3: TGTGCCAGCTCACCTGACAGGGGTCGAACTGAAGCTTTCTTT. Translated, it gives CASSPDRGRTEAFF. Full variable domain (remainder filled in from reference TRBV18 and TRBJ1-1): NAGVMQNPRHLVRRRGQEARLRCSPMKGHSHVYWYRQLPEEGLKFMVYLQKENIIDESGMPKERFSAEFPKEGPSILRIQQVVRGDSAAYFCASSPDRGRTEAFFGQGTRLTVV.

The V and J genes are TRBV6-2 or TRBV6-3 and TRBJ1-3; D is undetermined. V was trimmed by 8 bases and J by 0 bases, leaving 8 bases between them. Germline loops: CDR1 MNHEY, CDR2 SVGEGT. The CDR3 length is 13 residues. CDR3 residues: CASGRGSGNTIYF. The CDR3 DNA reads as TGTGCCAGCGGCCGAGGCTCTGGAAACACCATATATTTT.

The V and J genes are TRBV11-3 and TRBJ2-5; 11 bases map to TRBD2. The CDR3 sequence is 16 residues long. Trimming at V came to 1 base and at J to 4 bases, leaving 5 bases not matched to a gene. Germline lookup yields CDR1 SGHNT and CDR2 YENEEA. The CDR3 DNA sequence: TGTGCCAGCAGCTTAGTACTAGCGGGAGCTTCAGAGACCCAGTACTTC. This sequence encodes CASSLVLAGASETQYF.

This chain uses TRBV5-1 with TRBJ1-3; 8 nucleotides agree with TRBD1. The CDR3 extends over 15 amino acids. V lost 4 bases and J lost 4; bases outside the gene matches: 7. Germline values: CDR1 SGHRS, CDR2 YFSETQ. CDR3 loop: CASSPGRGLGNTIYF. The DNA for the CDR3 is TGCGCCAGCAGCCCCGGCAGGGGGCTGGGAAACACCATATATTTT.

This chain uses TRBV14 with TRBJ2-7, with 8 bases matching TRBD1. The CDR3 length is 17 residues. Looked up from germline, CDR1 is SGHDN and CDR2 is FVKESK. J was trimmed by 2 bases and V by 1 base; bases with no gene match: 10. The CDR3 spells CASSQVIRDRTTYEQYV. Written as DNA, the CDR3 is TGTGCCAGCAGCCAAGTGATTAGGGACAGGACTACCTACGAGCAGTACGTC.

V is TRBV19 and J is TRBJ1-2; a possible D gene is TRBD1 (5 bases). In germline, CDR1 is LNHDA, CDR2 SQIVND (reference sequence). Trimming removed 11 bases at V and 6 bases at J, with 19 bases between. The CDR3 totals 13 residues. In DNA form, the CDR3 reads TGTGCCTCCAGGGCCCCGGGAGGTCATGGCTACACCTTC. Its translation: CASRAPGGHGYTF.

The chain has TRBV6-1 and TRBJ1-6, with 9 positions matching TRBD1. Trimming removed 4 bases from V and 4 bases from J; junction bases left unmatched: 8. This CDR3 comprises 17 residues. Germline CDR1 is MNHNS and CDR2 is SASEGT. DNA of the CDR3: TGTGCCAGCAGTGGACCCGGGACAGGGCTGTATAATTCACCCCTCCACTTT. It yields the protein CASSGPGTGLYNSPLHF.

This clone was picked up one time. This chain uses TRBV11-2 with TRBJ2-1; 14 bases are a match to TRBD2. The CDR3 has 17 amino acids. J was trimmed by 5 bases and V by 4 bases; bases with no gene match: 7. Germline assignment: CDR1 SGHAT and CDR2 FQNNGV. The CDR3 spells CASSYGLAGGSDNEQFF. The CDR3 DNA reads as TGTGCCAGCAGCTATGGACTAGCGGGAGGATCTGACAATGAGCAGTTCTTC.

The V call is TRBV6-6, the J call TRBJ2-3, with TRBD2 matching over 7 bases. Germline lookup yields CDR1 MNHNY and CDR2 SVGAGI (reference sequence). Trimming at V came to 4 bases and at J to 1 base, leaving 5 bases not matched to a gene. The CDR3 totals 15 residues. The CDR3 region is CASSSPGRGTDTQYF. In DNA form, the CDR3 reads TGTGCCAGCAGTTCCCCGGGGAGGGGCACAGATACGCAGTATTTT.

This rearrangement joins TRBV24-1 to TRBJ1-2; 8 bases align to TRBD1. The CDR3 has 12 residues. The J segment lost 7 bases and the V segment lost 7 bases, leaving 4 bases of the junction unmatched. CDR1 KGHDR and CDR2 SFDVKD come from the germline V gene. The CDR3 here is CATRTGEGGYTF. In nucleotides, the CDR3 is TGTGCCACCAGGACAGGGGAAGGTGGCTACACCTTC.

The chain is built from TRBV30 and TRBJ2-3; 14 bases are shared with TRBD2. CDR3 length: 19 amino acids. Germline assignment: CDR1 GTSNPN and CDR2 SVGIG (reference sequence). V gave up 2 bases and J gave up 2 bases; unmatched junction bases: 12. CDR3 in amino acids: CAWSPGLAGGPTFTDTQYF. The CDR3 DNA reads TGTGCCTGGAGTCCCGGACTAGCGGGAGGCCCGACTTTCACAGATACGCAGTATTTT.

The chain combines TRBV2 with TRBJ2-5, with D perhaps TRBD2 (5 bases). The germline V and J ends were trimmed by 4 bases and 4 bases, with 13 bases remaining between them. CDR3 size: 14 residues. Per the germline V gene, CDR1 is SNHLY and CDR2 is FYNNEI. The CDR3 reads CASSVAAGGETQYF. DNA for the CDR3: TGTGCCAGCAGTGTGGCTGCGGGTGGAGAGACCCAGTACTTC.

The CDR3 region is CASSVGSRRIYGYTF. The CDR3 region has the DNA TGTGCCAGCAGCGTAGGCAGCCGGCGGATCTATGGCTACACCTTC. This chain links TRBV9 with TRBJ1-2; D uncertain. From germline, CDR1 is SGDLS and CDR2 YYNGEE. The length of the CDR3 is 15 residues. V lost 0 bases to trimming and J lost 4 bases, with 13 bases between them.

CDR3 amino acids: CASSQEQGASNGYTF. CDR3 bases: TGCGCCAGCAGCCAAGAACAGGGGGCCTCAAATGGCTACACCTTC. The chain links TRBV4-1 to TRBJ1-2; TRBD1 matches at 9 bases. CDR1 MGHRA and CDR2 YSYEKL come from the germline V gene. The CDR3 has 15 amino acids. After removal of 0 bases from V and 6 bases from J, the junction contained 5 bases not matched to a gene.

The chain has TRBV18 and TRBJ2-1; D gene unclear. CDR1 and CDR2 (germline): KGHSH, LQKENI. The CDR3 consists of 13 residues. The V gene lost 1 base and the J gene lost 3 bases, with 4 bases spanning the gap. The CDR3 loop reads CASSPRSYNEQFF. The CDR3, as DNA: TGTGCCAGCTCACCACGCAGCTACAATGAGCAGTTCTTC.

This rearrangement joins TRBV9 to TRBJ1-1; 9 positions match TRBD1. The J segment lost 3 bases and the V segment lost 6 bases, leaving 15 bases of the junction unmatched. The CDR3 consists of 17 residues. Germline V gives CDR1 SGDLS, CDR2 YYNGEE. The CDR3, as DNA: TGTGCCAGCACCCGTTTAGACAGGGGGTTCGTTGACACTGAAGCTTTCTTT. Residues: CASTRLDRGFVDTEAFF. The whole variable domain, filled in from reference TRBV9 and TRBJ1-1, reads DSGVTQTPKHLITATGQRVTLRCSPRSGDLSVYWYQQSLDQGLQFLIQYYNGEERAKGNILERFSAQQFPDLHSELNLSSLELGDSALYFCASTRLDRGFVDTEAFFGQGTRLTVV.